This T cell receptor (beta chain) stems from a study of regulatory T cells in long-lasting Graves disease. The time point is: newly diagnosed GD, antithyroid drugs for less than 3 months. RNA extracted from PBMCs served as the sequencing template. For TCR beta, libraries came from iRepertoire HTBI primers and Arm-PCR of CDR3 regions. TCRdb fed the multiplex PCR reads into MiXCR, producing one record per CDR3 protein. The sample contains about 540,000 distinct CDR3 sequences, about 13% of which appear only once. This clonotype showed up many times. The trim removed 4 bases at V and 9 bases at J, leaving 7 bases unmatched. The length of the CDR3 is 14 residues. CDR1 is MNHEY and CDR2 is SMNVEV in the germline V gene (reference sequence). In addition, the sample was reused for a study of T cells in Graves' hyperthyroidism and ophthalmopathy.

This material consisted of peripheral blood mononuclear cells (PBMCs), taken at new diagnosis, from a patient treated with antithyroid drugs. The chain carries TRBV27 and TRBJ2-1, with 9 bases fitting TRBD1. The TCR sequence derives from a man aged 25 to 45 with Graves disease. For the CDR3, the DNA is TGTGCCAGCAGTTGGGACAGGGCCAGGAGTGAGCAGTTCTTC. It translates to CASSWDRARSEQFF.